The 17 T cell receptor beta chains listed next were all sequenced from one sample in a study of CD8 T cells in ankylosing spondylitis. Study-wide points: Several highly homologous variants made up a TCR beta motif, and this motif appeared characteristic of ankylosing spondylitis blood.

These receptors' antigens are unknown. TCRdb fed the 5' RACE reads into MiXCR, producing one record per CDR3 protein. Among just under 550,000 distinct CDR3 sequences listed, 12% were seen once. Sequencing was carried out using blood, either unsorted or a sorted T cell fraction (not recorded which). These receptors originate from a male donor with ankylosing spondylitis.

The V call is TRBV7-9, the J call TRBJ2-2; D not resolved. Looked up from germline, CDR1 is SEHNR and CDR2 is FQNEAQ (reference sequence). The ends were cut back, 5 bases at V and 4 bases at J, with 5 bases in the middle. CDR3 length equals 12 residues. CDR3 DNA: TGTGCCAGCAGCGAGGCCACCGGGGAGCTGTTTTTT. Translated: CASSEATGELFF.

The chain joins TRBV29-1 to TRBJ1-1, with unresolved D. The CDR3 extends over 10 amino acids. Germline V gene sequence: CDR1 SQVTM, CDR2 ANQGSEA. V was shortened by 7 bases and J by 4 bases, with 7 bases between the two germline ends. The CDR3 DNA sequence: TGCAGCGCTAGGGCCACTGAAGCTTTCTTT. It translates to CSARATEAFF.

This clonotype was seen a handful of times. The rearrangement joins TRBV20-1 to TRBJ2-6; D is unresolved. This CDR3 has 14 amino acids. Trimming cost V 2 bases and J 1 base, with 6 bases left between them. Germline V lookup: CDR1 DFQATT, CDR2 SNEGSKA (reference sequence). CDR3 region: CSARSGSGANVLTF. DNA for the CDR3: TGCAGTGCTAGATCGGGTTCTGGGGCCAACGTCCTGACTTTC.

The chain uses TRBV29-1 and TRBJ2-1; TRBD2 matches at 8 bases. The CDR3 contains 13 residues. Germline V CDR1 and CDR2: SQVTM, ANQGSEA. With 5 bases clipped from V and 9 bases from J, the junction kept 9 bases outside the gene matches. Here the CDR3 DNA reads TGCAGCGTTAAAAAAGCGGGGGAAGGTGAGCAGTTCTTC. It encodes CSVKKAGEGEQFF.

The sample holds many counts of this clonotype. One junction end does not reproduce the germline sequence, and a read error may be involved. The chain is built from TRBV12-3 or TRBV12-4 and TRBJ2-5; D remains ambiguous. The CDR3 totals 12 residues. CDR3 residues: CASSLVGETQYF. CDR3 bases: TGTGCCAGCAGCTTAGTCGGGGAGACCCAGTACTTC.

This clonotype was detected only a few times. The genes are TRBV6-1 and TRBJ2-7; 8 bases are shared with TRBD2. J lost 3 bases, V lost 3 bases, and 4 bases had no gene match. The germline gives CDR1 MNHNS, CDR2 SASEGT. This CDR3 has 14 residues. The DNA for the CDR3 is TGTGCCAGCAGTGACGGGACTAGGTACTACGAGCAGTACGTC. Translated, it gives CASSDGTRYYEQYV.

This clonotype was observed a few times. The chain uses TRBV5-1 and TRBJ2-2; D perhaps matches TRBD2 (6 bases). Trimming pared 1 base from V and 3 bases from J, leaving 13 bases between. CDR1 SGHRS and CDR2 YFSETQ come from the germline V gene. The CDR3 length is 16 residues. CDR3 in amino acids: CASSLKMVADTGELFF. The CDR3 DNA reads as TGCGCCAGCAGCTTGAAAATGGTAGCGGACACCGGGGAGCTGTTTTTT.

This clonotype was observed at least ten times. The chain has TRBV7-2 and TRBJ2-1, with TRBD2 matching over 8 bases. The CDR3 spans 14 residues. The V gene end was trimmed by 5 bases and the J gene end by 7 bases; junction bases not matched to a gene: 7. Per germline, CDR1 SGHTA and CDR2 FQGNSA. CDR3: CASSPVAGWNEQFF. CDR3 in DNA: TGTGCCAGCAGCCCAGTAGCGGGATGGAATGAGCAGTTCTTC.

This chain uses TRBV7-2 with TRBJ2-3, with 9 bases identical to TRBD2. The CDR3 is 17 residues long. Germline loops: CDR1 SGHTA, CDR2 FQGNSA. Germline trimming cut 0 bases from V and 0 bases from J; bases unmatched to any gene: 4. DNA for the CDR3: TGTGCCAGCAGCTTAGCGTTCGCGGGGGGGAGCACAGATACGCAGTATTTT. As protein: CASSLAFAGGSTDTQYF. Combining the CDR3 with reference TRBV7-2 and TRBJ2-3 gives the whole variable domain GAGVSQSPSNKVTEKGKDVELRCDPISGHTALYWYRQSLGQGLEFLIYFQGNSAPDKSGLPSDRFSAERTGGSVSTLTIQRTQQEDSAVYLCASSLAFAGGSTDTQYFGPGTRLTVL.

The gene calls are TRBV19 and TRBJ2-1; TRBD2 aligns across 10 bases. J was trimmed by 10 bases and V by 7 bases; bases with no gene match: 10. This CDR3 contains 14 residues. Germline-derived CDR1 and CDR2 are LNHDA and SQIVND (reference sequence). CDR3 protein: CASTLTSGVREQFF. For the CDR3, the DNA is TGTGCCAGTACCCTAACTAGCGGGGTCAGGGAGCAGTTCTTC. Looking up the rest from reference TRBV19 and TRBJ2-1 gives the full variable domain: DGGITQSPKYLFRKEGQNVTLSCEQNLNHDAMYWYRQDPGQGLRLIYYSQIVNDFQKGDIAEGYSVSREKKESFPLTVTSAQKNPTAFYLCASTLTSGVREQFFGPGTRLTVL.

This chain links TRBV10-1 with TRBJ2-3; 11 bases align to TRBD2. This CDR3 contains 17 residues. Germline CDR1 WNHNN, CDR2 SYGVQD (reference sequence). After removal of 4 bases from V and 2 bases from J, the junction contained 8 bases not matched to a gene. The chain's CDR3 is CASSATSGRAFTDTQYF. The CDR3 bases are TGCGCCAGCAGTGCTACTAGCGGGAGAGCCTTCACAGATACGCAGTATTTT.

This clonotype was seen a few times. The chain combines TRBV4-2 with TRBJ1-1, with D possibly TRBD1 on 5 matching bases. Germline lookup yields CDR1 LGHNA and CDR2 YNFKEQ. The CDR3 extends over 15 amino acids. V was clipped by 3 bases and J by 2 bases, with 13 bases between them. CDR3 sequence (DNA): TGTGCCAGCAGCCAGGGGAGGGGACTAAACACTGAAGCTTTCTTT. It translates to CASSQGRGLNTEAFF.

This clonotype occurred many times. DNA for the CDR3: TGTGCCACCAGCAGAGATACGGGGTCTCATGAGCAGTTCTTC. Translation gives CATSRDTGSHEQFF. The chain carries TRBV15 and TRBJ2-1, with D perhaps TRBD2 (5 bases). The V gene lost 0 bases and the J gene lost 8 bases, with 11 bases spanning the gap. CDR1 is LNHNV and CDR2 is YYDKDF in the germline V gene (reference sequence). The CDR3 loop spans 14 amino acids. Combining the CDR3 with reference TRBV15 and TRBJ2-1 gives the whole variable domain DAMVIQNPRYQVTQFGKPVTLSCSQTLNHNVMYWYQQKSSQAPKLLFHYYDKDFNNEADTPDNFQSRRPNTSFCFLDIRSPGLGDTAMYLCATSRDTGSHEQFFGPGTRLTVL.

The chain combines TRBV7-2 with TRBJ2-5; the D gene could be TRBD1 or TRBD2 (5 bases each). CDR1 and CDR2 from the germline V gene are SGHTA and FQGNSA. V gave up 3 bases and J gave up 5 bases, with 19 bases separating them. The CDR3 totals 16 residues. CDR3 amino acids: CASSFLPPGRSETQYF. The CDR3 nucleotides are TGTGCCAGCAGCTTCCTCCCCCCGGGACGTAGCGAGACCCAGTACTTC.

This clonotype came up many times. The CDR3 nucleotides read TGCGCCAGCAGCTTGGGGGACGGCGCCTACGAGCAGTACTTC. Amino acid sequence: CASSLGDGAYEQYF. The chain combines TRBV5-1 with TRBJ2-7, with D possibly called TRBD1 or TRBD2 (5 bases each). The germline CDR1 and CDR2 sequences are SGHRS and YFSETQ. There are 14 residues in the CDR3. V shed 0 bases and J shed 2 bases, with 9 bases lying between them. Full variable domain (remainder filled in from reference TRBV5-1 and TRBJ2-7): KAGVTQTPRYLIKTRGQQVTLSCSPISGHRSVSWYQQTPGQGLQFLFEYFSETQRNKGNFPGRFSGRQFSNSRSEMNVSTLELGDSALYLCASSLGDGAYEQYFGPGTRLTVT.

This clonotype was seen a few times. This sequence joins TRBV18 and TRBJ1-1; the D gene is possibly TRBD1 (5 bases). With 1 base removed from V and 0 bases from J, the gap between germline ends came to 12 bases. The CDR3 is 16 residues long. Germline V gives CDR1 KGHSH, CDR2 LQKENI. The CDR3: CASSPLVGELNTEAFF. The CDR3 coding sequence is TGTGCCAGCTCACCACTCGTGGGGGAGCTGAACACTGAAGCTTTCTTT.

The V call is TRBV5-6, the J call TRBJ2-7; TRBD2 aligns across 8 bases. The germline V gene has CDR1 SGHDT and CDR2 YYEEEE. Trimming at V came to 0 bases and at J to 6 bases, leaving 2 bases not matched to a gene. The CDR3 has 13 residues. CDR3 loop: CASSLGSGGEQYF. CDR3 in DNA: TGTGCCAGCAGCTTGGGGAGCGGGGGCGAGCAGTACTTC.